This TCR beta chain was captured in a study of cytomegalovirus exposure and HLA in healthy donors. Points from the study as a whole: About 87% or about 30% of the time was how often most TCR beta V segments were productive, according to an earlier analysis. After further analysis at a later stage, around 17,000 TCR beta sequences were associated with HLA alleles at 0.05 false discovery rate. An analysis was carried out at a later point. It showed that HLA-associated TCR beta chains were more clonally expanded than equally common non-associated chains.

A note on this clone: Its matching antigen is unknown.

Amplification used 60 Vbeta primers and 13 Jbeta primers. Generated by immunoSEQ multiplex PCR, the TCRdb table keeps only in-frame clones and is missing some. The sample lists approximately 190,000 clones, 75% to 90% occurring once. The CDR3 has 16 residues. The junction had 12 bases not matched to a gene; V was cut back by 4 bases and J by 10 bases. Germline loops: CDR1 LGHNA, CDR2 YNFKEQ. This sequence was found in a man aged 30-40 years in good health and CMV-seronegative. V gene TRBV4-2 combines with J gene TRBJ1-6, with TRBD1 matching 8 bases. Sequenced material: PBMCs. In nucleotides, the CDR3 is TGTGCCAGCAGCCGCAAAGGACAGGGTAGACACTCACCCCTCCACTTT. Translated, it gives CASSRKGQGRHSPLHF.